This TCR beta chain was observed in a study of shared clonotypes between healthy human individuals. Study results and limitations: Only blood underwent sampling, and tissue repertoires likely differ. Sharing of clonotypes among donors was expected to vary with sequencing depth.

The count of this clone is one. Antigen specificity is unknown. Participating donors were healthy, HIV-negative adults free of recent acute infections or vaccinations. Into CD45RA+ naive and CD45RA-negative memory subsets, the CD4+ cells were split. Some clones are missing from TCRdb's copy, which holds only in-frame ones; the method was immunoSEQ multiplex PCR. The table shows roughly 680,000 clones, with roughly 72% occurring only once. This clonotype was sampled from a woman between 25 and 40 years old in good health. The specimen sequenced was memory CD4+ T cells sorted from blood. Stated subset: CD45RA-negative fraction.

The CDR3 DNA reads TGTGCCAGCAGCTTAGCGCAGGGGAGGCGGGAGAAATACAATGAGCAGTTCTTC. Its protein is CASSLAQGRREKYNEQFF. V usage is TRBV7-6 and J usage is TRBJ2-1, with D possibly matching TRBD2 (7 bases). CDR1 and CDR2 from the germline V gene are SGHVS and FNYEAQ. V was pared by 0 bases and J by 4 bases, with 19 bases between. The CDR3 spans 18 residues.